Listed below are T cell receptor beta chains from one sample, sequenced in a study of Graves' ophthalmopathy and Graves' hyperthyroidism. TCRdb analysed the multiplex PCR reads with MiXCR anew, one entry per CDR3 protein. This sample has 450,000 to 600,000 distinct CDR3 sequences, with approximately 37% found just once. Sequenced material: peripheral blood or thyroid tissue (not recorded which). The receptors originated from an adult man with Graves' hyperthyroidism. CDR3s include the opening cysteine and the closing phenylalanine or tryptophan. Each record gives: clone size, V gene, D gene, J gene, CDR3 protein, CDR3 DNA. A D gene is named only where the DNA matches it firmly. Size is stated for part of the rows, as once, few or many counts, or as a class when the clone is expanded.

clone_size: .; v_call: TRBV29-1; d_call: .; j_call: TRBJ2-7; cdr3_aa: CSVELGTGSYEQYF; cdr3_nt: TGCAGCGTTGAACTAGGCACTGGCTCCTACGAGCAGTACTTC
clone_size: many; v_call: TRBV19; d_call: .; j_call: TRBJ2-7; cdr3_aa: CASSIDGPYPYEQYF; cdr3_nt: TGTGCCAGTAGTATAGACGGGCCATACCCCTACGAGCAGTACTTC
clone_size: many; v_call: TRBV6-1; d_call: .; j_call: TRBJ1-1; cdr3_aa: CASSEGAGWAFF; cdr3_nt: TGTGCCAGCAGTGAGGGGGCAGGCTGGGCTTTCTTT
clone_size: .; v_call: TRBV7-2; d_call: TRBD2; j_call: TRBJ2-1; cdr3_aa: CASSLLAGGSEQFF; cdr3_nt: TGTGCCAGCAGCTTACTAGCGGGAGGTTCTGAGCAGTTCTTC
clone_size: many; v_call: TRBV29-1; d_call: .; j_call: TRBJ1-1; cdr3_aa: CSVEDAGNTEAFF; cdr3_nt: TGCAGCGTTGAAGATGCGGGCAACACTGAAGCTTTCTTT
clone_size: many; v_call: TRBV6-5; d_call: .; j_call: TRBJ2-7; cdr3_aa: CASSGDALHQEQYF; cdr3_nt: TGTGCCAGCAGTGGCGACGCCCTCCACCAAGAGCAGTACTTC
clone_size: few; v_call: TRBV7-2; d_call: TRBD1; j_call: TRBJ1-3; cdr3_aa: CASSSRGGANGNTIYF; cdr3_nt: TGTGCCAGCAGCAGCAGGGGGGGGGCCAATGGAAACACCATATATTTT
clone_size: many; v_call: TRBV11-2; d_call: .; j_call: TRBJ2-5; cdr3_aa: CASSLVNPGSSAQYF; cdr3_nt: TGTGCCAGCAGCCTAGTCAACCCGGGCAGTTCGGCCCAGTACTTC
clone_size: many; v_call: TRBV2; d_call: TRBD1; j_call: TRBJ1-4; cdr3_aa: CASSDPGQVYEKLFF; cdr3_nt: TGTGCCAGCAGTGACCCGGGACAGGTTTATGAAAAACTGTTTTTT
clone_size: .; v_call: TRBV7-9; d_call: TRBD1; j_call: TRBJ1-1; cdr3_aa: CASSWGTGGTEAFF; cdr3_nt: TGTGCCAGCAGCTGGGGGACAGGGGGCACTGAAGCTTTCTTT
clone_size: many; v_call: TRBV7-8; d_call: TRBD1; j_call: TRBJ1-2; cdr3_aa: CASSLGTGAYYGYTF; cdr3_nt: TGTGCCAGCAGCTTAGGTACAGGGGCATACTATGGCTACACCTTC
clone_size: .; v_call: TRBV2; d_call: .; j_call: TRBJ2-2; cdr3_aa: CAISLSHPGYEQYFGPGTGELFF; cdr3_nt: .
clone_size: many; v_call: TRBV7-2; d_call: TRBD2; j_call: TRBJ2-2; cdr3_aa: CASSLGLAVPGELFF; cdr3_nt: TGTGCCAGCAGCTTAGGTCTAGCGGTCCCCGGGGAGCTGTTTTTT